This TCR beta chain was captured by sequencing in a study of T-cell memory formation after mild COVID-19. Via MiXCR, TCRdb re-called the 5' RACE reads, giving one row per CDR3 protein. The repertoire holds 280,000 or so distinct CDR3 sequences, approximately 8.4% seen once, with 20% to 25% in the top ten. Trimming removed 2 bases from V and 2 bases from J; junction bases left unmatched: 4. Germline CDR1 LGHNA, CDR2 YNFKEQ. There are 16 residues in the CDR3. The TCR was taken from a man aged 18 to 29 who had mild COVID-19 (a few samples of this study predate the infection). Cell type and time point are not known. The V and J genes are TRBV4-2 and TRBJ2-2; 8 positions match TRBD1. Source material: PBMCs or a T cell subset sorted from them (not recorded which). The CDR3 coding sequence is TGTGCCAGCAGCCAAATAGGACAGGGAAACACCGGGGAGCTGTTTTTT. Its protein product is CASSQIGQGNTGELFF.